These 5 T cell receptor beta chains originate from one sample sequenced in a study of CD8 T cells in Susac syndrome. cDNA came from roughly 0.53 to 1 ug RNA primed by random hexamers. TCRdb redid the calling of the immunoSEQ multiplex PCR reads with MiXCR, one entry per CDR3 protein. The table shows about 300,000 distinct CDR3 sequences, with around nine tenths occurring only once. Sequencing was done on a sample of CD8+ T cells from PBMCs. These receptors all stem from a human donor with multiple sclerosis.

The sample holds one count of this clonotype. The chain links TRBV7-2 to TRBJ1-5; tentative D call: TRBD1 (5 bases). The V end was cut by 4 bases, the J end by 0 bases, with 13 bases between. This CDR3 has 16 residues. Germline CDR1 and CDR2: SGHTA and FQGNSA. The CDR3 reads CASSSGLHYSNQPQHF. CDR3 bases: TGTGCCAGCAGCTCGGGACTCCACTATAGCAATCAGCCCCAGCATTTT.

The chain uses TRBV19 and TRBJ2-7; TRBD1 matches 8 bases. The V gene end was trimmed by 5 bases and the J gene end by 5 bases; junction bases not matched to a gene: 8. This CDR3 is built from 14 residues. Germline-derived CDR1 and CDR2 are LNHDA and SQIVND (reference sequence). The CDR3 sequence: CASSAWTGSDEQYF. CDR3 coding DNA: TGTGCCAGTAGTGCTTGGACAGGGTCAGACGAGCAGTACTTC. Full variable domain (missing parts from reference TRBV19 and TRBJ2-7): DGGITQSPKYLFRKEGQNVTLSCEQNLNHDAMYWYRQDPGQGLRLIYYSQIVNDFQKGDIAEGYSVSREKKESFPLTVTSAQKNPTAFYLCASSAWTGSDEQYFGPGTRLTVT.

This rearrangement joins TRBV6-2 or TRBV6-3 to TRBJ1-4, with a weak D call TRBD1 (5 bases). This CDR3 spans 15 amino acids. V was pared by 4 bases and J by 7 bases, with 16 bases between. The germline CDR1 and CDR2 sequences are MNHEY and SVGEGT. CDR3 bases: TGTGCCAGCAGTTCGACTCCGGGACTGGGTGAAAAACTGTTTTTT. Translating gives CASSSTPGLGEKLFF.

The V gene is TRBV19, the J gene TRBJ2-1; D is unclear. Germline loops: CDR1 LNHDA, CDR2 SQIVND (reference sequence). The CDR3 runs 11 residues. V was cut by 3 bases and J by 9 bases, with 6 bases left in between. For the CDR3, the DNA is TGTGCCAGTAGTATTTCAAGTGAGCAGTTCTTC. Residues: CASSISSEQFF.

The chain recombines TRBV15 with TRBJ1-1; no reliable D call. CDR3 length equals 18 residues. V dropped 0 bases and J dropped 3 bases, with 20 bases sitting between them. Germline V gene data show CDR1 as LNHNV and CDR2 as YYDKDF (reference sequence). CDR3 coding DNA: TGTGCCACCAGCAGAGAAGGTCGAATGGGCAGCTACCACACTGAAGCTTTCTTT. Its translation is CATSREGRMGSYHTEAFF.